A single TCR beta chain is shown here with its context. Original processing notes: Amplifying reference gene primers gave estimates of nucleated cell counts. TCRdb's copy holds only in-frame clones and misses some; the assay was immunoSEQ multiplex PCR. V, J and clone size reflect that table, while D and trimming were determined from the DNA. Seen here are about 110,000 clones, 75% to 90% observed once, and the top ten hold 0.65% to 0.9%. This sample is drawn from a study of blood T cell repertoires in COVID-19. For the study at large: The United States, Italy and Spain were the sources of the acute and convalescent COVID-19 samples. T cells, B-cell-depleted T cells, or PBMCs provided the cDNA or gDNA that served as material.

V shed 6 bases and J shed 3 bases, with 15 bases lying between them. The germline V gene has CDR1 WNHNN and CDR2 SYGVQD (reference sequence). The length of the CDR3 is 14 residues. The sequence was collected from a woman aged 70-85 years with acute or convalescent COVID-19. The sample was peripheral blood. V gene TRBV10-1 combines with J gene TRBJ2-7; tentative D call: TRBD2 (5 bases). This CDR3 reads CASSPVRGSYEQYF. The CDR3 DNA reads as TGCGCCAGCAGCCCAGTTCGGGGTAGCTACGAGCAGTACTTC.